This entry lists 15 T cell receptor beta chains sequenced from one sample in a study of early T cells in non-severe SARS-CoV-2 infection. Using its own MiXCR run on the 5' RACE reads, TCRdb lists one record per CDR3 protein. The sample carries about 94,000 distinct CDR3 sequences, roughly an eighth recorded once. The sequencing sample was made of whole blood. All receptors come from an adult who was a healthcare worker with PCR-confirmed SARS-CoV-2 infection or an uninfected control (not recorded which).

This clonotype was counted many times. V and J are TRBV20-1 and TRBJ2-7, with D perhaps TRBD1 (6 bases). The V and J ends lost 4 bases and 3 bases respectively, with 16 bases between them. The CDR3 totals 14 residues. The germline CDR1 and CDR2 sequences are DFQATT and SNEGSKA (reference sequence). As DNA, the CDR3 is TGCAGTGCTACCCCTGGTCAGGGGAGCTACGAGCAGTACTTC. This codes for CSATPGQGSYEQYF.

The J gene is TRBJ2-3, the V gene TRBV28, with 10 bases that match TRBD2. This CDR3 spans 17 amino acids. Looked up from germline, CDR1 is MDHEN and CDR2 is SYDVKM. After removal of 2 bases from V and 6 bases from J, the junction contained 11 bases not matched to a gene. The DNA of the CDR3 is TGTGCCAGCAGTTTAGCTAGCGGGGGCTCCCCCCCCGATACGCAGTATTTT. Its protein is CASSLASGGSPPDTQYF.

This clonotype was detected only a few times. This chain connects TRBV29-1 to TRBJ2-1; D is perhaps TRBD1 or TRBD2 (5 bases each). V shed 4 bases and J shed 5 bases, with 12 bases lying between them. The CDR3 runs to 13 residues. Germline V gives CDR1 SQVTM, CDR2 ANQGSEA. Written as DNA, the CDR3 is TGCAGCGTTGCGAGGGGTTGGGACAATGAGCAGTTCTTC. Translating gives CSVARGWDNEQFF.

This clonotype has more than one count but fewer than ten. The rearrangement uses TRBV12-3 or TRBV12-4 and TRBJ1-6; 7 nucleotides match TRBD1. Germline trimming cut 7 bases from V and 8 bases from J; bases unmatched to any gene: 11. The CDR3 sequence is 15 residues long. This CDR3 is CASTWGRQGDSPLHF. The CDR3 nucleotides read TGTGCCAGCACCTGGGGGAGGCAGGGGGATTCACCCCTCCACTTT.

In its sample, this clonotype was seen many times. This rearrangement joins TRBV28 to TRBJ2-5; tentatively, D is TRBD2 (7 bases). This CDR3 comprises 17 residues. Germline CDR1 and CDR2: MDHEN and SYDVKM. With 6 bases removed from V and 1 base from J, the gap between germline ends came to 21 bases. The CDR3 reads CASSRQGGASPQETQYF. As DNA, the CDR3 is TGTGCCAGCAGCCGACAAGGGGGGGCCAGCCCCCAAGAGACCCAGTACTTC.

This clonotype was detected once. The V and J genes are TRBV11-2 and TRBJ2-1; 8 bases agree with TRBD2. V shed 5 bases, J shed 10 bases, and the junction held 10 bases outside the gene matches. Germline CDR1 reads SGHAT; CDR2 reads FQNNGV. The CDR3 extends over 14 amino acids. The CDR3 nucleotides are TGTGCCAGCAGCACAACCGGGGGGGCGGTCGAGCAGTTCTTC. Its translation: CASSTTGGAVEQFF.

This clonotype was seen ten or more times. The V gene is TRBV4-1, the J gene TRBJ1-4; D unresolved. The CDR3 has 17 amino acids. The V gene's germline CDR1 is MGHRA and CDR2 YSYEKL. V gave up 0 bases and J gave up 0 bases, with 11 bases separating them. The CDR3 region is CASSQDPPGATNEKLFF. CDR3 coding DNA: TGCGCCAGCAGCCAAGATCCTCCAGGTGCAACTAATGAAAAACTGTTTTTT.

This clonotype appeared many times. V usage is TRBV4-3 and J usage is TRBJ1-1; D gene ambiguous. Trimming left V 1 base short and J 5 bases short, with 14 bases between. The CDR3 extends over 15 amino acids. Germline V CDR1 and CDR2: LGHNA, YSLEER. The CDR3 nucleotides are TGCGCCAGCAGCCAAGGACTGACTTGGAATACTGAAGCTTTCTTT. Translation: CASSQGLTWNTEAFF.

Ten or more counts support this clonotype. The chain uses TRBV7-9 and TRBJ1-1, with D maybe TRBD1 (5 bases). The CDR3 has 16 amino acids. V lost 1 base and J lost 3, with 15 bases in between. Germline loops: CDR1 SEHNR, CDR2 FQNEAQ (reference sequence). The CDR3 protein is CASSLGRFGQDTEAFF. CDR3 DNA: TGTGCCAGCAGCTTAGGGAGATTTGGACAAGACACTGAAGCTTTCTTT. The whole variable domain, filled in from reference TRBV7-9 and TRBJ1-1, reads DTGVSQNPRHKITKRGQNVTFRCDPISEHNRLYWYRQTLGQGPEFLTYFQNEAQLEKSRLLSDRFSAERPKGSFSTLEIQRTEQGDSAMYLCASSLGRFGQDTEAFFGQGTRLTVV.

In this sample, this clonotype turned up many times. V is TRBV14 and J is TRBJ2-2; no definite D call. Germline assignment: CDR1 SGHDN and CDR2 FVKESK. This CDR3 spans 15 amino acids. V was trimmed by 6 bases and J by 3 bases, leaving 14 bases between them. The CDR3 DNA reads TGTGCCAGCAGTCCTATTCGGTGGGACACCGGGGAGCTGTTTTTT. Translated: CASSPIRWDTGELFF. Based on the CDR3 plus reference TRBV14 and TRBJ2-2, the full variable domain is EAGVTQFPSHSVIEKGQTVTLRCDPISGHDNLYWYRRVMGKEIKFLLHFVKESKQDESGMPNNRFLAERTGGTYSTLKVQPAELEDSGVYFCASSPIRWDTGELFFGEGSRLTVL.

In regard to this clonotype: At one boundary the junction diverges from the germline segment, which might be a read error. The V gene is TRBV5-5, the J gene TRBJ2-7; weak D call: TRBD1 (6 bases). CDR1 is SGHKS, CDR2 YYEKEE, per germline (reference sequence). The CDR3 totals 15 residues. The CDR3 spells CAGSRTVQGNYEQYF. The CDR3 region has the DNA TGTGCCGGCAGCCGAACGGTACAGGGTAACTACGAGCAGTACTTC.

This clonotype was seen a handful of times. The CDR3 DNA is TGTGCCAGCAGCCCGTGGGAGACAGGGTCGAGGTACGAGCAGTACTTC. Translated: CASSPWETGSRYEQYF. The chain recombines TRBV9 with TRBJ2-7; 7 bases agree with TRBD1. V trimming: 4 bases; J trimming: 4 bases; junction bases outside the gene matches: 14. CDR3 length equals 16 residues. Germline V gives CDR1 SGDLS, CDR2 YYNGEE.

The chain is built from TRBV4-1 and TRBJ1-1; D remains unclear. CDR3 length equals 15 residues. From germline, CDR1 is MGHRA and CDR2 YSYEKL. Trimming shortened V by 4 bases and J by 0 bases, and 12 bases separated the two germline ends. CDR3 residues: CASSLEPIMNTEAFF. The CDR3, as DNA: TGCGCCAGCAGCCTGGAACCCATCATGAACACTGAAGCTTTCTTT.

This clonotype was recorded at least ten times. This chain uses TRBV7-2 with TRBJ1-5; D uncertain. The CDR3 sequence is 13 residues long. V shed 0 bases and J shed 3 bases, with 3 bases lying between them. Germline CDR1 and CDR2: SGHTA and FQGNSA. CDR3 bases: TGTGCCAGCAGCTTAGCCCACAATCAGCCCCAGCATTTT. Translation gives CASSLAHNQPQHF. Based on the CDR3 plus reference TRBV7-2 and TRBJ1-5, the full variable domain is GAGVSQSPSNKVTEKGKDVELRCDPISGHTALYWYRQSLGQGLEFLIYFQGNSAPDKSGLPSDRFSAERTGGSVSTLTIQRTQQEDSAVYLCASSLAHNQPQHFGDGTRLSIL.

The chain carries TRBV15 and TRBJ2-5, with TRBD2 identical over 15 bases. The germline V gene encodes CDR1 LNHNV and CDR2 YYDKDF (reference sequence). The CDR3 is 19 residues long. Trimming cost V 0 bases and J 1 base; bases outside gene matches: 6. The CDR3 coding sequence is TGTGCCACCAGCAGAGATGGGAGGACTAGCGGGGGGGCCCAAGAGACCCAGTACTTC. Amino acid sequence: CATSRDGRTSGGAQETQYF.